This T cell receptor (beta chain) comes out of a study of OX40 agonist ivuxolimab in advanced cancers. Study details: Patients undergoing dose escalation presented with hepatocellular carcinoma, melanoma, renal cell or head and neck cancer. Notes on the study in general: Among the nonresponders, some also had low normalized T-cell clonal expansion. No determination was made of the antigen specificity of the expanded peripheral T cells. Relative to CD4+, CD8+ T cells held more expanded clones on average.

Data came from immunoSEQ multiplex PCR; TCRdb stores just in-frame clones and leaves some out. The sample has 60,000 to 90,000 clones; about 88% are singletons. On this clone itself: Its antigen remains unknown.

This CDR3 region has 21 residues. This sample comprised CD4+ or CD8+ T cells sorted from blood, obtained in a trial of the OX40 agonist ivuxolimab. This chain joins TRBV21-1 and TRBJ1-6; whether TRBD1, the table's D call, matches the DNA was not checked. TRBV21-1 is tagged as a pseudogene. The clonotype was recovered from an adult with an advanced solid tumor such as melanoma, head and neck, liver or kidney cancer. The CDR3 region has the DNA TGTGCCAGCAGCCGGTTCGGTCGGTCAAGGACAGGGGGCACAACGAATTCACCCCTCCACTTT. It specifies CASSRFGRSRTGGTTNSPLHF.